The entry below describes one TCR beta chain. The antigen this receptor binds is unknown. No per-base quality is available; no much larger clone lies one base away. V and J are trimmed by 8 bases and 3 bases, and the gene matches miss 5 bases of the junction. The germline V gene gives CDR1 as MDHEN and CDR2 as SYDVKM. Counted from cysteine to phenylalanine, this CDR3 has 13 amino acids. Of all the DNA, just the CDR3 is kept, 39 bases in frame from base 1. The cohort comprised around 700 healthy bone marrow donors. Cohort members were all nominally healthy when sampled, although unrecorded immune exposures were likely present. The donor tested CMV seropositive, placing the donor among the 289 seropositive members of the cohort. Every donor gave a peripheral blood sample, and the peripheral blood mononuclear cells from that sample were used for TCR beta sequencing. The Qiagen DNeasy Blood Extraction Kit was used to extract genomic DNA from the blood cell samples.

Library creation used the immunoSEQ multiplex PCR assay. For the multiplex PCR, a mixture combining 60 forward primers for TCR Vbeta segments and 13 reverse primers for TCR Jbeta segments was used. The CDR3 region of rearranged TCR beta genes was amplified from genomic DNA by a multiplex PCR assay. On the Illumina HiSeq System, the amplified TCR beta libraries were sequenced as 87-base-pair reads. The paper's processing steps were these. A later analysis tallied 70 million to 100 million unique TCR beta chains across the 666 repertoires, and approximately 9.9 million of those chains were shared by two or more donors. A nearest-neighbor algorithm error-corrected the raw reads and collapsed the reads into unique sequences, merging closely related sequences to remove PCR and sequencing errors. To assign V, D and J gene segments, CDR3 sequences were aligned to IMGT reference sequences. For a sequence to be retained, a match of at least six nucleotides to both a V gene segment and a J gene segment was required. A rearrangement was called productive if the CDR3 had no stop codons and remained in frame with V and J, and every other rearrangement was called non-productive. CDR3 was defined by IMGT convention, running from the second conserved V-encoded cysteine to the conserved J-encoded phenylalanine. The earlier analysis of about 620 of the donors excluded sequences that lacked an unambiguous match to a single V gene segment. In an earlier analysis of approximately 560 of the donors, a V segment was called functional when productive rearrangements were above 56.7%, and segregating when the standard deviation between donors exceeded 5%. A statistical classification framework was built to diagnose cytomegalovirus status from the catalog of TCR beta chain sequences. In a later analysis, TCR nucleotide sequences were compared against IMGT/GENE-DB human TR gene sequences so that V and J genes could be assigned. In a later analysis, CDR3 sequences and most-parsimonious VDJ recombination scenarios were assigned using the TCRdist pipeline. In a later analysis, each TCR beta chain was defined by its CDR3 amino acid sequence together with its V-gene family, and reads lacking a unique V-gene family were excluded. As a way to deal with suspected cross-contamination and a sequencing artifact, a later analysis dropped approximately 570 nucleotide sequences that were highly shared and had low generation probability. In a later analysis, a clonal expansion index was calculated for each public chain from normalized within-repertoire ranks of inferred template counts. In a later analysis, generation probabilities were computed with a VDJ recombination model fitted to out-of-frame rearrangements, and the resulting probabilities were checked against IGoR. Hypergeometric tests were used in a later analysis to score TCR-TCR, TCR-HLA and TCR-CMV co-occurrence, with a repertoire-size bias correction applied to the TCR pairs. In a later analysis, false discovery rates were estimated by permuting HLA or CMV assignments 20 times. In a later analysis, co-occurring TCRs were grouped with DBSCAN, and TCRdist sequence similarity was added when clustering was performed within HLA-allele-positive subsets. For co-occurrence clustering, repertoires with fewer than 30,000 or more than 120,000 public chains were excluded, along with roughly 5 repertoires with anomalous nucleotide sharing. TCRdb mirrors the immuneACCESS table, restricted to in-frame sequences. Some clones are absent from its copies; in checked studies, under half trace to an unresolved V gene, and the reason for the others is unknown. That table furnishes V, J and clone size, whereas the DNA furnished D and trimming. The sample profile shows about 78,000 clones; about 60% of them were found once. The ten largest make up 5% to 6% of the sample.

The sample belongs to a study of cytomegalovirus exposure and HLA in healthy donors (dated by TCRdb to 2016 to 2017). In the study overall: According to an earlier analysis of several hundred of the donors, about 179 million T cells yielded some 120 million unique TCR beta sequences and approximately 280 Gb of sequence data. About 280 gigabases of sequencing data and around 85 million unique TCR sequences made up an early release that covered approximately 620 HLA-typed donors. Of the roughly 400 genotyped donors, about 80% fell in the genetic ancestry cluster associated with self-reported Caucasian donors. The aim of the study was to test whether cataloging public T cell receptors could identify signatures of past pathogen exposure. The T cell repertoires of 666 subjects were profiled by immunosequencing and related to cytomegalovirus serostatus. A separate validation cohort of some 130 different subjects was used in addition to the approximately 700-subject first cohort. The study combined high-throughput TCR immunosequencing, statistical association of individual TCRs with disease status, and machine learning to predict cytomegalovirus infection status. In a later analysis, previously published TCR beta repertoires from about 670 donors were re-analyzed and high-resolution HLA genotyping was added so that TCR occurrence patterns could be studied. The later analysis used no new phenotypic data to find candidate immune exposures, relying instead on TCR beta sequences and their occurrence across donors. An earlier analysis of 587 of the donors applied high-throughput TCR beta sequencing to assess whether each TCR beta V gene segment acted as functional or pseudogenic. Alongside the repertoire data, information on donor age, sex, ethnicity and CMV serostatus was compiled. A later genetic analysis took genome-wide SNP genotypes for about three fifths of the roughly 670 donors and used that subset as a discovery cohort. All discovery cohort repertoires had been generated using a single sequencing platform. Both class I and class II loci were covered by HLA typing, at four-digit resolution. Typing coverage differed by locus: A, B, C, DRB1 and DQB1 were typed in about 620-640 donors, DQA1 in about 500, DPA1 in nearly 610, and DPB1 in 400 to 480. Because of strong linkage in the cohort, roughly five DR-DQ haplotypes were treated as single units for association and clustering. Among 350 to 400 genotyped donors of the cohort, an average of about 240,000 unique TCR beta nucleotide sequences were sequenced per donor, around 20% of them non-productive. Overall study outcomes, separate from this receptor: Correlated functional status among segregating V segments might reflect linkage disequilibrium, but an unknown experimental factor could not be ruled out. The authors suggested that the approach could potentially be extended to other disease states and immunological phenotypes. The study listed 150 to 200 TCR beta chains as associated with cytomegalovirus. According to a later analysis, parvovirus B19, influenza, CMV and Epstein-Barr virus appeared linked to several top co-occurrence clusters. Presence/absence analyses assumed roughly uniform sequencing depth across donors, an assumption that may not hold. The cohort was sequenced for TCR beta chains only, and without alpha or paired-chain data the features that could be detected were limited. In a later analysis, HLA-associated TCR beta chains showed more clonal expansion and lower generation probabilities than non-associated chains that were equally common. Broadly in line with IMGT annotations, most TCR beta V segments showed up in productive rearrangements about 87% or about 30% of the time in an earlier analysis of 450 to 600 of the donors. Immune exposure information for the cohort was limited to CMV serostatus. In vitro tests confirmed that a few of the cytomegalovirus-associated TCR beta chains recognize cytomegalovirus antigens. Compared with the approximately 700-donor mean, donors in an Asian-associated ancestry cluster had fewer N-insertions in productive TCRs, according to a later genetic analysis. While some public TCRs were present in many individuals, most TCR sequences turned up only very rarely across donors. A further reported finding was that TCR beta sequences accurately predicted the HLA-A and HLA-B alleles for most subjects in the first cohort. A later analysis associated about 17,000 TCR beta sequences with specific HLA alleles at a false discovery rate of 0.05. Because counts were too low, 15 or so rarely observed V segments, including chromosome 9 orphons, were excluded from the earlier analysis of several hundred of the donors. Most CMV-associated TCR beta chains appeared to be HLA-restricted in a later analysis, and the HLA associations seemed to be driven largely by CMV exposure. In a later analysis, TCR association rates were found to vary across HLA loci, with the most associated TCRs seen for DRB1 alleles and the fewest for HLA-C alleles. V-gene and J-gene trimming of TCR beta chains was associated with a missense DCLRE1C variant in a later genetic analysis, and the association was replicated in an independent cohort. Some IMGT-functional V segments, including TRBV6-2 and TRBV6-3, could not be told apart with the 87-base-pair reads, so those segments were excluded. Cytomegalovirus status was reported to be diagnosed by the classifier with high specificity and sensitivity in both the original and validation cohorts. When HLA alleles, especially DR and DQ, strongly co-occurred, TCR associations were difficult to assign to individual alleles. A cluster of highly shared sequence variants was judged likely to be a technical artifact of the sequencing pipeline. Because some donors lacked HLA typing at each locus, the association tests relied only on the typed subset.

The rearranged segments are TRBV28 and TRBJ2-7; TRBD2 aligns with 9 central bases. The material sequenced was PBMCs. The TCR originated in a man aged 30 to 45 in good health and CMV-seropositive. Read as DNA, the sequence is TGTGCCAGCTGTAGCGGGGGCGTCTACGAGCAGTACTTC. This codes for CASCSGGVYEQYF.